Following are 3 T cell receptor beta chains from one sample sequenced in a study of CD4 T cells in relation to SARS-CoV-2 and coronaviruses. Profiled with immunoSEQ multiplex PCR; TCRdb holds only in-frame clones, not every one. This sample has around 26,000 clones, with 76% found just once. Unexposed donor CD4+ T cells date from 2011-2018, before the COVID-19 pandemic. Isolation of CD4+ T cells took place after around eleven days in culture. Antigen specificity for these receptors is unknown. Sequencing used CD4+ T cells from PBMCs, cultured in vitro. These receptors were collected from a human donor in good health.

The CDR3 sequence: CASSSTGNNQPQHF. The CDR3 bases are TGTGCCAGCAGCTCAACAGGAAACAATCAGCCCCAGCATTTT. The chain couples TRBV7-9 to TRBJ1-5; D perhaps matches TRBD1 (5 bases). V was pared by 4 bases and J by 3 bases, with 10 bases between. CDR1 and CDR2 from the germline V gene are SEHNR and FQNEAQ (reference sequence). The CDR3 is 14 residues long. Based on the CDR3 plus reference TRBV7-9 and TRBJ1-5, the full variable domain is DTGVSQNPRHKITKRGQNVTFRCDPISEHNRLYWYRQTLGQGPEFLTYFQNEAQLEKSRLLSDRFSAERPKGSFSTLEIQRTEQGDSAMYLCASSSTGNNQPQHFGDGTRLSIL.

The chain is built from TRBV29-1 and TRBJ2-7; 9 bases map to TRBD1. Germline-derived CDR1 and CDR2 are SQVTM and ANQGSEA. The CDR3 extends over 13 amino acids. The junction had 5 bases not matched to a gene; V was cut back by 6 bases and J by 2 bases. The CDR3 DNA reads TGCAGCGTCGGACAGGGGCCCCCCTACGAGCAGTACTTC. Translating gives CSVGQGPPYEQYF.

This chain joins TRBV7-2 and TRBJ1-2; no clear D gene. The CDR3 covers 13 residues. CDR1 and CDR2 from the germline V gene are SGHTA and FQGNSA. With 2 bases removed from V and 3 bases from J, the gap between germline ends came to 7 bases. The DNA of the CDR3 is TGTGCCAGCAGCTTAACACGGTACTATGGCTACACCTTC. This encodes CASSLTRYYGYTF.